Shown below are 23 T cell receptor beta chains from a single sample sequenced in a study of cytomegalovirus exposure and HLA in healthy donors. PCR amplification relied on 60 Vbeta primers (plus 13 Jbeta primers). The protocol was immunoSEQ multiplex PCR, while the TCRdb copy is restricted to in-frame clones and leaves out a portion. There are some 140,000 clones in the sample; 73% occur only once, and 1% to 1.5% lies in the top ten. What was sequenced was PBMCs. Receptor source: a woman between 35 and 50 years old in good health and CMV-seronegative.

To note about this clone: It is unclear where the CDR3 begins or ends on the DNA, so no DNA is shown, and the CDR3 is as TCRdb lists it. The V call is TRBV11-2, the J call TRBJ2-2; TRBD2 is the table's D call, not checked against the DNA. The germline V gene encodes CDR1 SGHAT and CDR2 FQNNGV. The CDR3 is 14 residues long, counting both termini. CDR3 protein: CASSNPRRAGELFF.

CDR3 sequence reads: CASTRTGSGNTIYF. Here the CDR3 DNA reads TGTGCCAGCACCCGAACCGGGTCTGGAAACACCATATATTTT. The chain combines TRBV6-6 with TRBJ1-3; D unresolved. V shed 7 bases and J shed 1 base, with 11 bases lying between them. Germline assignment: CDR1 MNHNY and CDR2 SVGAGI (reference sequence). The CDR3 loop spans 14 amino acids.

This clone was seen a single time. The chain is built from TRBV7-8 and TRBJ2-7; tentatively, D is TRBD1 (5 bases). Between the trimmed V and J ends, which lost 0 bases and 5 bases, there was a span of 5 bases. The germline CDR1 and CDR2 sequences are SGHVS and FQNEAQ. The CDR3 has 12 amino acids. For the CDR3, the DNA is TGTGCCAGCAGCTTAGCGACAGACGAGCAGTACGTC. Its protein product is CASSLATDEQYV.

The rearrangement uses TRBV15 and TRBJ2-1; 10 bases agree with TRBD2. This CDR3 spans 14 amino acids. Germline trimming cut 9 bases from V and 4 bases from J; bases unmatched to any gene: 6. Per the germline V gene, CDR1 is LNHNV and CDR2 is YYDKDF (reference sequence). Here the CDR3 reads CATRSGGSYNEQFF. CDR3 nucleotide sequence: TGTGCCACACGTAGCGGGGGGAGTTACAATGAGCAGTTCTTC.

V is TRBV2 and J is TRBJ1-5; 7 bases align to TRBD1. This CDR3 is built from 14 residues. CDR1 SNHLY and CDR2 FYNNEI come from the germline V gene. The V segment lost 8 bases and the J segment 2 bases; nucleotides outside the gene matches: 6. CDR3 residues: CASAGRGGNQPQHF. The DNA of the CDR3 is TGTGCCAGCGCCGGCAGGGGGGGCAATCAGCCCCAGCATTTT.

The gene calls are TRBV9 and TRBJ2-2, with D hard to call. V dropped 0 bases and J dropped 4 bases, with 10 bases sitting between them. Looked up from germline, CDR1 is SGDLS and CDR2 is YYNGEE. CDR3 length: 15 residues. CDR3 amino acids: CASSVAQTPTGELFF. In nucleotides, the CDR3 is TGTGCCAGCAGCGTAGCGCAGACTCCCACCGGGGAGCTGTTTTTT.

The rearrangement links TRBV5-1 to TRBJ1-3; 8 bases align to TRBD1. Per germline, CDR1 SGHRS and CDR2 YFSETQ. This CDR3 region has 14 residues. J gave up 3 bases and V 2 bases, and 1 base lay outside the gene matches. In DNA form, the CDR3 reads TGCGCCAGCAGCTTAGACAGGGGTGGAAACACCATATATTTT. Protein product: CASSLDRGGNTIYF.

The chain is built from TRBV2 and TRBJ1-1; D gene uncertain. Germline assignment: CDR1 SNHLY and CDR2 FYNNEI. The CDR3 totals 14 residues. Trimming removed 0 bases at V and 4 bases at J, with 9 bases between. The CDR3 here is CASSEAPGITEAFF. CDR3 in DNA: TGTGCCAGCAGTGAAGCCCCGGGGATCACTGAAGCTTTCTTT. The full variable domain, rest sourced from reference TRBV2 and TRBJ1-1, is EPEVTQTPSHQVTQMGQEVILRCVPISNHLYFYWYRQILGQKVEFLVSFYNNEISEKSEIFDDQFSVERPDGSNFTLKIRSTKLEDSAMYFCASSEAPGITEAFFGQGTRLTVV.

This chain links TRBV7-2 with TRBJ2-3, with a weak D call TRBD1 (6 bases). The CDR3 is 15 amino acids. Germline CDR1 is SGHTA and CDR2 is FQGNSA. Trimming removed 0 bases at V and 2 bases at J, with 9 bases between. The CDR3 DNA is TGTGCCAGCAGCTTAGCGGGGGCCAACACAGATACGCAGTATTTT. Residues: CASSLAGANTDTQYF.

V and J are TRBV4-3 and TRBJ2-3, with unresolved D. The CDR3 covers 13 residues. Germline V CDR1 and CDR2: LGHNA, YSLEER. Trimming removed 0 bases from V and 7 bases from J, with 8 bases in between. CDR3 residues: CASSQEGSYTQYF. In nucleotides, the CDR3 is TGCGCCAGCAGCCAAGAGGGCTCCTATACGCAGTATTTT.

The J gene is TRBJ1-1, the V gene TRBV10-3, with D tentatively TRBD1 (6 bases). V lost 7 bases and J lost 6, with 18 bases in between. CDR1 ENHRY and CDR2 SYGVKD come from the germline V gene. The CDR3 runs 14 residues. The CDR3 DNA sequence: TGTGCCATCACGAATCAGGGGAAGATCTCTGAAGCTTTCTTT. Translation: CAITNQGKISEAFF.

This chain links TRBV5-4 with TRBJ2-5; TRBD2 matches 7 bases. Germline CDR1 reads SGHNT; CDR2 reads YYREEE (reference sequence). V trimming: 1 base; J trimming: 6 bases; junction bases outside the gene matches: 6. The CDR3 loop spans 14 amino acids. The chain's CDR3 is CASSLSAGVKTQYF. CDR3 nucleotide sequence: TGTGCCAGCAGCTTGAGTGCGGGGGTCAAGACCCAGTACTTC.

This chain connects TRBV2 to TRBJ1-6; 7 bases agree with TRBD1. Germline V gives CDR1 SNHLY, CDR2 FYNNEI. V was clipped by 6 bases and J by 7 bases; unmatched bases: 3. The CDR3 has 13 amino acids. The DNA for the CDR3 is TGTGCCAGCAGGGGGACAGAGAATTCACCCCTCCACTTT. This sequence encodes CASRGTENSPLHF.

The chain has TRBV28 and TRBJ1-5, with 7 bases fitting TRBD1. The J segment lost 2 bases and the V segment lost 7 bases, leaving 8 bases of the junction unmatched. The CDR3 sequence is 15 residues long. The V gene's germline CDR1 is MDHEN and CDR2 SYDVKM. The CDR3 nucleotides read TGTGCCAGCAATCCAGGGGGGTCCCGCAATCAGCCCCAGCATTTT. It is translated as CASNPGGSRNQPQHF.

CDR3 in amino acids: CTSSQLSDRDRTKTNEQFF. DNA for the CDR3: TGCACCAGCAGCCAATTGTCCGACCGGGACAGGACGAAGACCAATGAGCAGTTCTTC. The rearrangement links TRBV1 to TRBJ2-1; the D call TRBD1 from the table was never checked on the DNA. TRBV1 is given as a pseudogene. This CDR3 is built from 19 residues.

The rearrangement uses TRBV11-1 and TRBJ2-5; tentative D call: TRBD1 (5 bases). The V and J ends lost 5 bases and 4 bases respectively, with 17 bases between them. CDR1 SGHAT and CDR2 FQDESV come from the germline V gene (reference sequence). The CDR3 spans 15 residues. In DNA, the CDR3 is TGTGCCAGCAGCCGCTTCATGGACATCGCAGAGACCCAGTACTTC. Protein: CASSRFMDIAETQYF.

The rearrangement links TRBV19 to TRBJ1-6; D not resolved. This CDR3 has 14 amino acids. Germline values: CDR1 LNHDA, CDR2 SQIVND (reference sequence). V was cut by 3 bases and J by 9 bases, with 12 bases left in between. The CDR3 loop is CASSIADNRSPLHF. The CDR3, as DNA: TGTGCCAGTAGTATTGCAGACAACCGTTCACCCCTCCACTTT.

V usage is TRBV7-8 and J usage is TRBJ1-1; D possibly corresponds to TRBD1 (5 bases). The CDR3 is 14 residues long. Germline CDR1 and CDR2: SGHVS and FQNEAQ. Between the trimmed V and J ends, which lost 4 bases and 1 base, there was a span of 10 bases. The CDR3 sequence: CASSWGRGNTEAFF. In nucleotides, the CDR3 is TGTGCCAGCAGCTGGGGAAGGGGGAACACTGAAGCTTTCTTT.

As regards this clone: This specimen includes other DNA sequences encoding the same CDR3. The chain uses TRBV7-6 and TRBJ2-5, with 7 bases aligning to TRBD1. The ends lost 1 base at V and 4 bases at J; junction bases unmatched: 6. This CDR3 region has 15 residues. Per germline, CDR1 SGHVS and CDR2 FNYEAQ. The CDR3 DNA sequence: TGTGCCAGCAGCTTAGGGAGGACAGGACGAGAGACCCAGTACTTC. Its protein is CASSLGRTGRETQYF.

This CDR3 reads CASSSTGLGYNEQFF. In DNA, the CDR3 is TGTGCCAGCAGCTCCACAGGGCTCGGGTACAATGAGCAGTTCTTC. This chain joins TRBV5-6 and TRBJ2-1, with a tentative D call TRBD1 (6 bases). The germline V gene encodes CDR1 SGHDT and CDR2 YYEEEE. This CDR3 has 15 residues. V was trimmed by 3 bases and J by 4 bases, leaving 14 bases between them.

The rearrangement joins TRBV5-1 to TRBJ2-3; 8 nucleotides align to TRBD2. CDR3 length equals 15 residues. The J segment lost 1 base and the V segment lost 2 bases, leaving 3 bases of the junction unmatched. Germline V gene lookup returns CDR1 SGHRS and CDR2 YFSETQ. CDR3 bases: TGCGCCAGCAGCTTTGAAGCGGGGGGCACAGATACGCAGTATTTT. The encoded protein is CASSFEAGGTDTQYF.

The chain joins TRBV10-3 to TRBJ1-4, with D uncertain. This CDR3 is 16 amino acids long. Germline V gene data show CDR1 as ENHRY and CDR2 as SYGVKD. Trimming took 8 bases from V and 3 from J, leaving 19 bases between them. The CDR3 here is CAIARNALGANEKLFF. DNA of the CDR3: TGTGCCATCGCCCGGAACGCCTTGGGAGCTAATGAAAAACTGTTTTTT.

V is TRBV4-1 and J is TRBJ2-3; possible D gene TRBD2, 5 bases. The V gene's germline CDR1 is MGHRA and CDR2 YSYEKL. V was shortened by 1 base and J by 9 bases, with 11 bases between the two germline ends. The CDR3 sequence is 13 residues long. CDR3 nucleotide sequence: TGCGCCAGCAGCCAAGGTGAAGGAGGCACGCAGTATTTT. Its translation: CASSQGEGGTQYF.